Listed below are T cell receptor beta chains from one sample, sequenced in a study of shared clonotypes between healthy human individuals. Libraries were prepared by immunoSEQ multiplex PCR; TCRdb keeps only in-frame clonotypes and omits some of them. The sample yields 2 million to 2.5 million clones, about 94% seen once. Sequences were obtained from naive CD4+ T cells sorted from blood. All receptors derive from a man aged 18 to 29 in good health. CDR3s include the opening cysteine and the closing phenylalanine or tryptophan. A D gene is named only where the DNA matches it firmly.

j_call	d_call	v_call	cdr3_length	cdr3_aa	cdr3_nt
TRBJ1-1	.	TRBV28	14	CASSSFTMNTEAFF	TGTGCCAGCAGTTCATTTACCATGAACACTGAAGCTTTCTTT
TRBJ1-1	TRBD1	TRBV6-5	15	CASSPGTGGRTEAFF	TGTGCCAGCAGTCCCGGGACAGGGGGCCGAACTGAAGCTTTCTTT
TRBJ2-4	.	TRBV19	15	CASSIEGGARGIQYF	TGTGCCAGTAGTATAGAGGGCGGCGCGAGGGGCATTCAGTACTTC
TRBJ2-5	.	TRBV10-3	12	CAISGNQETQYF	TGTGCCATCTCCGGGAATCAAGAGACCCAGTACTTC
TRBJ2-7	TRBD2	TRBV23-1	21	CASSQNSETSGAPRRPGEQYF	TGCGCCAGCAGTCAAAATAGTGAGACTAGCGGGGCCCCACGCCGGCCGGGGGAGCAGTACTTC
TRBJ1-1	.	TRBV6-1	11	CASSDRLWAFF	TGTGCCAGCAGTGATCGGCTATGGGCTTTCTTT
TRBJ2-5	TRBD2	TRBV29-1	13	CSAGLGLGETQYF	TGCAGCGCCGGACTAGGGCTGGGGGAGACCCAGTACTTC
TRBJ1-1	.	TRBV25-1	16	CASTPTRTGPNTEAFF	TGTGCCAGCACCCCCACCCGCACAGGGCCGAACACTGAAGCTTTCTTT
TRBJ1-4	.	TRBV7-2	14	CASSFGLNNEKLFF	TGTGCCAGCAGCTTTGGCTTAAATAATGAAAAACTGTTTTTT
TRBJ2-1	.	TRBV6-5	13	CASRVGRYNEQFF	TGTGCCAGCAGGGTAGGGAGATACAATGAGCAGTTCTTC
TRBJ2-4	.	TRBV2	13	CASSEPGGNIQYF	TGTGCCAGCAGTGAACCAGGCGGAAACATTCAGTACTTC
TRBJ2-3	TRBD2	TRBV10-1	16	CASSAVLAGPTDTQYF	TGCGCCAGCAGTGCGGTACTAGCGGGCCCGACAGATACGCAGTATTTT
TRBJ1-5	.	TRBV27	13	CASSINSNQPQHF	TGTGCCAGCAGCATTAACAGCAATCAGCCCCAGCATTTT
TRBJ2-5	TRBD2	TRBV25-1	14	CAISPAGGSGTQYF	TGTGCCATCTCCCCAGCGGGAGGGTCGGGGACCCAGTACTTC
TRBJ1-4	.	TRBV7-2	14	CASSPVANNEKLFF	TGTGCCAGCAGCCCTGTCGCTAATAATGAAAAACTGTTTTTT
TRBJ2-7	.	TRBV10-3	11	CAISGLEEQYF	TGTGCCATCAGTGGATTAGAAGAGCAGTACTTC